A selection of T cell receptor beta chains follows, all from one sample in a study of cytomegalovirus exposure and HLA in healthy donors. Sequencing used immunoSEQ multiplex PCR; TCRdb keeps in-frame clones, though not all of them. The sample has over 200,000 clones, about 85% seen once; the top ten hold around 1.2%. Sample: PBMCs. Receptors originate from a human donor in good health. Each CDR3 is given with its conserved first and last residue. The D gene is left open where the match is weak. Clone size appears in some rows only: once, few, many, or a class for an expanded clone.

d_call	v_call	j_call	clone_size	cdr3_nt	cdr3_aa
TRBD1	TRBV28	TRBJ1-2	.	TGTGCCAGCAGTTTACATGGACAGGGTCAAGTCACCTTC	CASSLHGQGQVTF
.	TRBV20-1	TRBJ2-7	once	TGCAGTGCTGTGGGAGGCTACGAGCAGTACTTC	CSAVGGYEQYF
TRBD1	TRBV4-2	TRBJ1-1	.	TGTGCCAGCAGCCAAGTTGACAGGGGAACTGAAGCTTTCTTT	CASSQVDRGTEAFF
.	TRBV18	TRBJ2-1	.	TGTGCCAGCTCACCACCACAGGAACCAATCAATGAGCAGTTCTTC	CASSPPQEPINEQFF
.	TRBV9	TRBJ1-3	.	TGTGCCAGCAGCGTAGGGGCAGGGGCGCTATCTGGAAACACCATATATTTT	CASSVGAGALSGNTIYF
.	TRBV2	TRBJ1-5	few	TGTGCCAGCAGTCCGGACAGTTCCTATCAGCCCCAGCATTTT	CASSPDSSYQPQHF
.	TRBV7-3	TRBJ2-1	.	TGTGCCAGCAGCCAGGAGGGGGGGACTACATCCAATGAGCAGTTCTTC	CASSQEGGTTSNEQFF
TRBD1	TRBV7-9	TRBJ2-5	.	TGTGCCAGCAGCTTGGGGGACAGGAGGCTTCAAGAGACCCAGTACTTC	CASSLGDRRLQETQYF
.	TRBV7-8	TRBJ1-4	.	TGTGCCAGCAGCTCCCGAGGAGTCGGTGCAACTAATGAAAAACTGTTTTTT	CASSSRGVGATNEKLFF
.	TRBV20-1	TRBJ2-1	.	TGCAGCACTAGCTCCTACAATGAGCAGTTCTTC	CSTSSYNEQFF
.	TRBV27	TRBJ1-5	once	TGTGCCAGCAGTCCCGGGACTTCGATATGGCCCCAGCATTTT	CASSPGTSIWPQHF
TRBD1	TRBV7-3	TRBJ2-7	.	TGTGCCAGCAGCTTACAAACAGGGGCCGAGCAGTACTTC	CASSLQTGAEQYF
TRBD2	TRBV19	TRBJ2-1	.	TGTGCCAGTCAAAGCCTAGCGGGAAGTTACAATGAGCAGTTCTTC	CASQSLAGSYNEQFF
.	TRBV13	TRBJ2-7	.	TGTGCCAGCAGCTTAGGCTCCGGGGAGCAGTACTTC	CASSLGSGEQYF
TRBD1	TRBV28	TRBJ1-4	.	TGTGCTGGACAGGGATCAACCAATGAAAAACTGTTTTTT	CAGQGSTNEKLFF
TRBD2	TRBV7-2	TRBJ2-7	once	TGTGCCAGCAGCTCACCATGGGAGGGCCAATACGAGCAGTACTTC	CASSSPWEGQYEQYF
TRBD1	TRBV7-7	TRBJ2-2	.	TGTGCTAGGCTCAAGACAGGGCGCACCGGGGAGCTGTTTTTT	CARLKTGRTGELFF
TRBD2	TRBV5-1	TRBJ2-1	.	TGCGCCAGCAGCTTCCCGACTAGCGGGCTCAATGAGCAGTTCTTC	CASSFPTSGLNEQFF
.	TRBV29-1	TRBJ2-7	.	TGCAGCGTTGAAGAGGCAGGGGTGACCCACGAGCAGTACTTC	CSVEEAGVTHEQYF
.	TRBV18	TRBJ1-5	.	TGTGCCAGCTCACCGACAAGCGGGGGAAGCAATCAGCCCCAGCATTTT	CASSPTSGGSNQPQHF
.	TRBV7-2	TRBJ2-7	.	TGTGCCAGCAGCCGCAGGTGGTACGAGCAGTACTTC	CASSRRWYEQYF
.	TRBV9	TRBJ2-2	.	TGTGCCAGCAGCCCCGCTGCAGAGAACACCGGGGAGCTGTTTTTT	CASSPAAENTGELFF
TRBD1	TRBV5-1	TRBJ2-3	.	TGCGCCAGCAGCTTGGTATTAGCGGGACAGGGGACAGATACGCAGTATTTT	CASSLVLAGQGTDTQYF
.	TRBV5-4	TRBJ2-1	.	TGTGCCAGCAGCGCGAAGGACTCCATTGAGCAGTTCTTC	CASSAKDSIEQFF